Presented here are 10 T cell receptor beta chains from one specimen sequenced in a study of lymphopenia after photon versus proton radiotherapy. The table came from immunoSEQ multiplex PCR; TCRdb's copy has only in-frame clones and leaves some out. The repertoire holds about 14,000 clones, approximately 83% seen once, with 27% in the top ten. The source was peripheral blood, collected from a patient treated with photon-based radiotherapy. The source is a man aged 50 to 59 with gastric cancer.

The chain has TRBV4-3 and TRBJ1-4; D possibly corresponds to TRBD1 (6 bases). Trimming stripped 9 bases from V and 3 bases from J, with 11 bases between. Per germline, CDR1 LGHNA and CDR2 YSLEER. The CDR3 runs to 13 residues. The CDR3 protein is CASSGHPNEKLFF. CDR3 nucleotide sequence: TGCGCCAGTTCGGGACATCCTAATGAAAAACTGTTTTTT.

The genes are TRBV6-1 and TRBJ2-7; D unresolved. The CDR3 extends over 13 amino acids. Per the germline V gene, CDR1 is MNHNS and CDR2 is SASEGT. V lost 2 bases, J lost 7 bases, and 12 bases lay in between. The CDR3 protein is CASSERVRWEQYV. CDR3 DNA: TGTGCCAGCAGTGAACGGGTTAGGTGGGAGCAGTACGTC.

The rearrangement uses TRBV19 and TRBJ2-7, with D perhaps matching TRBD2 (6 bases). The CDR3 sequence is 15 residues long. The V and J ends lost 1 base and 5 bases respectively, with 15 bases between them. CDR1 and CDR2 (germline): LNHDA, SQIVND (reference sequence). Here the CDR3 DNA reads TGTGCCAGTAGTATAGGTAACGGCGGGGCCGACGAGCAGTACTTC. Translated: CASSIGNGGADEQYF. Drawing the rest from reference TRBV19 and TRBJ2-7, the complete variable domain is DGGITQSPKYLFRKEGQNVTLSCEQNLNHDAMYWYRQDPGQGLRLIYYSQIVNDFQKGDIAEGYSVSREKKESFPLTVTSAQKNPTAFYLCASSIGNGGADEQYFGPGTRLTVT.

The rearrangement joins TRBV19 to TRBJ1-1, with 8 nucleotides matching TRBD1. The CDR3 is 14 residues long. Germline V CDR1 and CDR2: LNHDA, SQIVND (reference sequence). V was pared by 1 base and J by 5 bases, with 3 bases of the junction left unmatched. In DNA, the CDR3 is TGTGCCAGTAGTATAGGACAGGGGAGAACTGAAGCTTTCTTT. Its translation is CASSIGQGRTEAFF.

This chain uses TRBV5-4 with TRBJ2-5; D ambiguous. CDR3 length: 12 amino acids. Germline V gene lookup returns CDR1 SGHNT and CDR2 YYREEE (reference sequence). The V gene lost 8 bases and the J gene lost 2 bases, with 10 bases spanning the gap. CDR3 sequence: CASNRDQETQYF. CDR3 DNA sequence: TGTGCCAGTAACAGAGATCAAGAGACCCAGTACTTC.

The rearrangement links TRBV19 to TRBJ1-2; TRBD1 matches at 7 bases. The CDR3 is 13 residues long. V lost 3 bases, J lost 6 bases, and 4 bases stayed unmatched. Germline values: CDR1 LNHDA, CDR2 SQIVND (reference sequence). The CDR3 bases are TGTGCCAGTAGTATCGACAGGGAACATGGCTACACCTTC. This codes for CASSIDREHGYTF. The full variable domain, in which reference TRBV19 and TRBJ1-2 provide the parts outside the CDR3, is DGGITQSPKYLFRKEGQNVTLSCEQNLNHDAMYWYRQDPGQGLRLIYYSQIVNDFQKGDIAEGYSVSREKKESFPLTVTSAQKNPTAFYLCASSIDREHGYTFGSGTRLTVV.

The CDR3 nucleotides are TGCGCCAGCAGCTTGGTTGTCTCCAGGGGCCCCGACTCCTACAATGAGCAGTTCTTC. It codes for CASSLVVSRGPDSYNEQFF. This chain links TRBV5-1 with TRBJ2-1, with D possibly matching TRBD1 (6 bases). In germline, CDR1 is SGHRS, CDR2 YFSETQ. The CDR3 loop spans 19 amino acids. V gave up 0 bases and J gave up 0 bases, with 19 bases separating them.

The chain has TRBV13 and TRBJ1-2, with TRBD1 as a possible D gene (5 bases). In germline, CDR1 is PRHDT, CDR2 FYEKMQ (reference sequence). V lost 4 bases to trimming and J lost 8 bases, with 20 bases between them. The CDR3 has 15 amino acids. The CDR3 reads CASSSYRGKTKGYTF. The CDR3 DNA sequence: TGTGCCAGCAGCTCCTATCGGGGCAAGACAAAGGGCTACACCTTC.

The chain recombines TRBV19 with TRBJ2-3, with 7 nucleotides matching TRBD2. Germline lookup yields CDR1 LNHDA and CDR2 SQIVND (reference sequence). The junction had 14 bases not matched to a gene; V was cut back by 8 bases and J by 0 bases. This CDR3 has 17 residues. DNA for the CDR3: TGTGCCAGTCGGCGGCGGGGGAGCCACCCTAGCACAGATACGCAGTATTTT. It yields the protein CASRRRGSHPSTDTQYF. Filled out from reference TRBV19 and TRBJ2-3, the complete variable domain reads DGGITQSPKYLFRKEGQNVTLSCEQNLNHDAMYWYRQDPGQGLRLIYYSQIVNDFQKGDIAEGYSVSREKKESFPLTVTSAQKNPTAFYLCASRRRGSHPSTDTQYFGPGTRLTVL.

The rearrangement joins TRBV30 to TRBJ1-3; D is undetermined. The CDR3 loop spans 13 amino acids. Trimming cost V 3 bases and J 0 bases, with 6 bases left between them. In germline, CDR1 is GTSNPN, CDR2 SVGIG (reference sequence). The CDR3 spells CAWRRDSGNTIYF. Written as DNA, the CDR3 is TGTGCCTGGAGAAGGGACTCTGGAAACACCATATATTTT.